This TCR beta chain comes out of a study of PD-L1 blockade in urothelial cancer. Method: immunoSEQ multiplex PCR; TCRdb's copy keeps in-frame clones and lacks some. This sample has 70,000 to 95,000 clones, with around 90% found just once. V shed 0 bases and J shed 3 bases, with 9 bases lying between them. The CDR3 is 14 residues long. Germline V gives CDR1 SGDLS, CDR2 YYNGEE. As for time point: pretreatment peripheral blood. The sample consisted of PBMCs, taken around atezolizumab (anti-PD-L1) treatment. The chain has TRBV9 and TRBJ1-1, with D possibly being TRBD1 (5 bases). The sequence was obtained from a woman over 75 with urothelial cancer. CDR3 region: CASSVGGWDTEAFF. CDR3 bases: TGTGCCAGCAGCGTAGGGGGCTGGGACACTGAAGCTTTCTTT.